The source of this TCR beta chain is a study of cytomegalovirus exposure and HLA in healthy donors. Germline CDR1 SQVTM, CDR2 ANQGSEA. This CDR3 has 13 amino acids. The V end lost 7 bases, the J end lost 0 bases, and 10 bases lay between the germline ends. Produced via immunoSEQ multiplex PCR; TCRdb's table is partial and in-frame only. The sample consists of approximately 260,000 clones, roughly 85% of them appearing once. The origin of this receptor is a woman aged 18-29 years in good health and CMV-seronegative. The sequenced sample was PBMCs. The J gene is TRBJ2-1, the V gene TRBV29-1; D is unclear. This chain's CDR3 is CSAFTSSYNEQFF. CDR3 in DNA: TGCAGCGCCTTCACGAGCTCCTACAATGAGCAGTTCTTC.